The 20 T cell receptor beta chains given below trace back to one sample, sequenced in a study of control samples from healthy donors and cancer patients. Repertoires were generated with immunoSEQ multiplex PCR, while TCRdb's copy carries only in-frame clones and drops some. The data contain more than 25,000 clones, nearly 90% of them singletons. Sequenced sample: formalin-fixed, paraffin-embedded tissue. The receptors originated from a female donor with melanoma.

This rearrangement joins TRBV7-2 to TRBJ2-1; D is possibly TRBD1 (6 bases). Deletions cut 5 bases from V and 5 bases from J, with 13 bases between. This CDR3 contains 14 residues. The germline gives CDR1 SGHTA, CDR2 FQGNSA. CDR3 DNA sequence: TGTGCCAGCAGCACATATGGGGGCAACAATGAGCAGTTCTTC. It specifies CASSTYGGNNEQFF. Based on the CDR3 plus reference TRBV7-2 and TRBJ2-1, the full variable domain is GAGVSQSPSNKVTEKGKDVELRCDPISGHTALYWYRQSLGQGLEFLIYFQGNSAPDKSGLPSDRFSAERTGGSVSTLTIQRTQQEDSAVYLCASSTYGGNNEQFFGPGTRLTVL.

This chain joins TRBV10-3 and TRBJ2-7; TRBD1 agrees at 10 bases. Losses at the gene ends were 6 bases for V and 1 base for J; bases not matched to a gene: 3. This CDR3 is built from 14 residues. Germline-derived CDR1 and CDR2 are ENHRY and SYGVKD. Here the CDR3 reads CAIRKGQGSYEQYF. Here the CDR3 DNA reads TGTGCCATCAGAAAGGGACAGGGGTCCTACGAGCAGTACTTC.

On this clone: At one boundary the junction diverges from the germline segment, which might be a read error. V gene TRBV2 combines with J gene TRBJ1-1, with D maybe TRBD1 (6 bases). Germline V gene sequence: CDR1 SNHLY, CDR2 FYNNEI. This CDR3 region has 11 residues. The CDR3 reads CASREGVGRHF. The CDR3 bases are TGTGCCAGCAGGGAGGGGGTAGGCCGACACTTT.

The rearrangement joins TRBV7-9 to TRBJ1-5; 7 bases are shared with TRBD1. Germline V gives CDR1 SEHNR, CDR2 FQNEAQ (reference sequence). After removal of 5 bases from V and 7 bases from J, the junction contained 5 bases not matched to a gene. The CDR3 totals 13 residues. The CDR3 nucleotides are TGTGCCAGCAGCACAACAGGGGAACAGCCCCAGCATTTT. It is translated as CASSTTGEQPQHF.

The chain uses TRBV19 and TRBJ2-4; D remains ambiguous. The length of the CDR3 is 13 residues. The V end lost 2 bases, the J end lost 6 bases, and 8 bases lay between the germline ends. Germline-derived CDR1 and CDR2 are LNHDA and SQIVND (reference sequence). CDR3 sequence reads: CASSITLGNIQYF. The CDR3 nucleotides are TGTGCCAGTAGTATAACATTGGGAAACATTCAGTACTTC.

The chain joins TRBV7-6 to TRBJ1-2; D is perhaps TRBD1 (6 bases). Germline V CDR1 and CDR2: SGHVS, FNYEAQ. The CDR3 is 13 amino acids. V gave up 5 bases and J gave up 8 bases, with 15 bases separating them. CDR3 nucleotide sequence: TGTGCCAGCAGCGGACAGCCCGATATGGGCTACACCTTC. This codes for CASSGQPDMGYTF. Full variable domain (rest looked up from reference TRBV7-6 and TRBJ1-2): GAGVSQSPRYKVTKRGQDVALRCDPISGHVSLYWYRQALGQGPEFLTYFNYEAQQDKSGLPNDRFSAERPEGSISTLTIQRTEQRDSAMYRCASSGQPDMGYTFGSGTRLTVV.

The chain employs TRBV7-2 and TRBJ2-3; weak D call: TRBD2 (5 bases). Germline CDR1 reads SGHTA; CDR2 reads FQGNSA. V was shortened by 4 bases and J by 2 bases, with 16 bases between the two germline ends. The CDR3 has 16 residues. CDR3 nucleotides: TGTGCCAGCAGCTCCGGGGTCCTCGTTACCACAGATACGCAGTATTTT. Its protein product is CASSSGVLVTTDTQYF.

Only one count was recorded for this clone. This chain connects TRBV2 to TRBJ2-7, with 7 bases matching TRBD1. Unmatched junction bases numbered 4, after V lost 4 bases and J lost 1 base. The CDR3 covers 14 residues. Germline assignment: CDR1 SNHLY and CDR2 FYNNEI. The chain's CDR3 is CASSAGTESYEQYF. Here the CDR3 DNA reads TGTGCCAGCAGTGCCGGGACAGAATCCTACGAGCAGTACTTC.

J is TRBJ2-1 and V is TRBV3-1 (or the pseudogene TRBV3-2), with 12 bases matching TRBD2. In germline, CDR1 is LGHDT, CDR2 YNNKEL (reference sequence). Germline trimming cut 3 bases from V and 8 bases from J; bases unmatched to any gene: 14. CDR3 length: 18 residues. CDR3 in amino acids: CASSQWTSGNNFKDEQFF. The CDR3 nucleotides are TGTGCCAGCAGCCAGTGGACTAGCGGGAATAATTTCAAGGATGAGCAGTTCTTC.

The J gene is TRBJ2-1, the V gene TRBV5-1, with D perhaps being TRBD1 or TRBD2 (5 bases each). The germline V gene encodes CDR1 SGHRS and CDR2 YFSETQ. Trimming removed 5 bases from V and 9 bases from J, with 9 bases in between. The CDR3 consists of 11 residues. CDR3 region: CASRIGGEQFF. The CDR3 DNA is TGCGCCAGCAGGATTGGGGGTGAGCAGTTCTTC.

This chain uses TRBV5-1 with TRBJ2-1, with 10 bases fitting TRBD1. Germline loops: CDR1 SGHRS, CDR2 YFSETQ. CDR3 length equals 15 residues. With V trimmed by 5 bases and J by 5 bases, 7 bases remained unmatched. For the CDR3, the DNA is TGCGCCAGCAGTGTCGGACAGGGGGTTAACAATGAGCAGTTCTTC. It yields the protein CASSVGQGVNNEQFF.

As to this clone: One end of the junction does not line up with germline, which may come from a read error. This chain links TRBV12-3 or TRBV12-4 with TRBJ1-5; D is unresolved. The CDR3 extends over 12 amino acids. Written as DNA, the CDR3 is TGTGCCAGCAGTCCCGGACGGGGAGGCACGGATTTT. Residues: CASSPGRGGTDF.

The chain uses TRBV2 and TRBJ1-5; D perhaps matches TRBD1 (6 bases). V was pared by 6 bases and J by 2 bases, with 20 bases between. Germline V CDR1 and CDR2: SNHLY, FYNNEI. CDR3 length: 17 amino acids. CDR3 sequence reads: CASRGHRNLAGNQPQHF. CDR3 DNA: TGTGCCAGCAGGGGACACCGAAATTTAGCAGGCAATCAGCCCCAGCATTTT.

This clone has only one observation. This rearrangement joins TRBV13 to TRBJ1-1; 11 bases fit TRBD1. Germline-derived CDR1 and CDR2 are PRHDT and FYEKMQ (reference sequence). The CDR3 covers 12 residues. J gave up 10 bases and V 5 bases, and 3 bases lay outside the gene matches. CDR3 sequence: CASSGQGAGAFF. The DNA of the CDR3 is TGTGCCAGCAGCGGACAGGGGGCTGGAGCTTTCTTT.

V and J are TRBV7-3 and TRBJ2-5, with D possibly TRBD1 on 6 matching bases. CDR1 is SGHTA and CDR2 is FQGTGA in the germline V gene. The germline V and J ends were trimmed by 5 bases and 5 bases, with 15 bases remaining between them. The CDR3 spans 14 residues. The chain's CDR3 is CASSRGHLGETQYF. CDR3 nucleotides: TGTGCCAGCAGCCGGGGACATCTGGGGGAGACCCAGTACTTC.

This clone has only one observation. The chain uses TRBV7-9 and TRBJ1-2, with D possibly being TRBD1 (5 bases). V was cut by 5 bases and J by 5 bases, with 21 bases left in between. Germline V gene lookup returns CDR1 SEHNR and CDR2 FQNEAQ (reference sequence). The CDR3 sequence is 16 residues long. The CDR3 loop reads CASSETFNRRTYGYTF. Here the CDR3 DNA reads TGTGCCAGCAGCGAGACGTTTAACAGGAGAACATATGGCTACACCTTC.

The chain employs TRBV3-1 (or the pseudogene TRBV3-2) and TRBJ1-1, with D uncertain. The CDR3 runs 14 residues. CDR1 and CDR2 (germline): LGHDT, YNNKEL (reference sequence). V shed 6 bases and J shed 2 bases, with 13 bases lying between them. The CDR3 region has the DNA TGTGCCAGCAGTGGCTTGGCGGGCAACACTGAAGCTTTCTTT. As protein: CASSGLAGNTEAFF.

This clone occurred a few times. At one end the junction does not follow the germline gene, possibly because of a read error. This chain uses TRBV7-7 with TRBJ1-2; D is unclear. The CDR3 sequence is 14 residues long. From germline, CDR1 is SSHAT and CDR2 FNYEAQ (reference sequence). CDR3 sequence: CASSPVLEGVGYTF. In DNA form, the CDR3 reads TGTGCTAGCAGCCCCGTCCTGGAAGGAGTTGGCTACACCTTC.

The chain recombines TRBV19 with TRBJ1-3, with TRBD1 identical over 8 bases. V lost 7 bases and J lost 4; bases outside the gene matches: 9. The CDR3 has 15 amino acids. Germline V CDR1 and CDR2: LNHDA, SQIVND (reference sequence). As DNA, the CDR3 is TGTGCCAGTACCCCCTCGTGGGACAGGGGAAACACCATATATTTT. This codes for CASTPSWDRGNTIYF.

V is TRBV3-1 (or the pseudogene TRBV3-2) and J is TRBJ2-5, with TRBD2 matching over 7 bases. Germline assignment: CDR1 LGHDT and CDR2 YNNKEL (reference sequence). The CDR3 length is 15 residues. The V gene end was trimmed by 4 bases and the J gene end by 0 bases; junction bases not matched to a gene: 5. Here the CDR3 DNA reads TGTGCCAGCAGCCCGTCGGGAGGTTACCAAGAGACCCAGTACTTC. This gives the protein CASSPSGGYQETQYF.